The rows below give T cell receptor beta chains drawn from one sample of a study of long-term antiretroviral therapy in people with HIV. Assay used: immunoSEQ multiplex PCR; TCRdb lists only in-frame clones, some missing. The sample lists approximately 28,000 clones; 95% were seen once. Here the sequenced sample was unsorted PBMCs, taken 5.3 years after starting antiretroviral therapy. The receptors originated from a man aged 25-45 years with HIV. The CDR3 runs from the conserved cysteine through the conserved F or W. A D gene is named only where the DNA matches it firmly. Size is omitted from some rows. Given values are once, few, many or a class for expanded clones.

CDR3	DNA	D	length	size	J	V
CASSVGNVDADTQYF	TGTGCCAGCAGCGTAGGTAATGTCGACGCAGATACGCAGTATTTT	.	15	.	TRBJ2-3	TRBV9
CASSQIGNTIYF	TGCGCCAGCAGCCAAATAGGAAACACCATATATTTT	.	12	.	TRBJ1-3	TRBV4-1
CASSIRGGAEAFF	TGTGCCAGCAGCATCAGGGGTGGGGCTGAAGCTTTCTTT	.	13	.	TRBJ1-1	TRBV5-4
CASNFNTDTQYF	TGTGCCAGCAATTTCAACACAGATACGCAGTATTTT	.	12	.	TRBJ2-3	TRBV2
CASSSYGLAGDQETQYF	TGTGCCAGCAGCTCATACGGACTAGCGGGGGATCAAGAGACCCAGTACTTC	TRBD2	17	.	TRBJ2-5	TRBV5-4
CASSPPRETQYF	TGTGCCAGCTCACCACCGAGGGAGACCCAGTACTTC	.	12	.	TRBJ2-5	TRBV18
CASSLTGTDTQYF	TGTGCCAGCAGCTTAACTGGCACAGATACGCAGTATTTT	.	13	.	TRBJ2-3	TRBV7-3
CASSTGTLSYEQYF	TGTGCCAGCAGTACCGGGACATTATCCTACGAGCAGTACTTC	.	14	.	TRBJ2-7	TRBV7-9
CASSLVPPGQVSYGYTF	TGTGCCAGCAGCTTAGTCCCCCCGGGACAGGTGTCCTATGGCTACACCTTC	TRBD1	17	.	TRBJ1-2	TRBV7-3
CAWRSRDRGPHYGYTF	TGTGCCTGGAGGTCTAGGGACAGGGGACCCCACTATGGCTACACCTTC	TRBD1	16	.	TRBJ1-2	TRBV30
CASSLARRFATNEKLFF	TGTGCCAGCAGCTTAGCGCGGCGGTTTGCAACTAATGAAAAACTGTTTTTT	.	17	.	TRBJ1-4	TRBV7-8
CSVKGTGNNYGYTF	TGCAGCGTCAAAGGGACAGGGAACAACTATGGCTACACCTTC	TRBD1	14	.	TRBJ1-2	TRBV29-1
CASSSAGHTEAFF	TGTGCCAGCAGCTCGGCGGGGCACACTGAAGCTTTCTTT	.	13	.	TRBJ1-1	TRBV7-2
CASSRGTEKLFF	TGCGCCAGCAGCCGGGGGACAGAAAAACTGTTTTTT	.	12	.	TRBJ1-4	TRBV5-1
CASSRGLAGGYDRDTQYF	TGTGCCAGCAGCCGGGGACTAGCGGGGGGTTACGACCGTGATACGCAGTATTTT	TRBD2	18	.	TRBJ2-3	TRBV7-2
CASSLGPRLEPLHF	TGTGCCAGCAGCTTAGGTCCTAGGCTTGAACCCCTCCACTTT	.	14	once	TRBJ1-6	TRBV7-3
CASSPLGGMTDTQYF	TGCGCCAGCAGCCCCCTTGGGGGGATGACAGATACGCAGTATTTT	.	15	.	TRBJ2-3	TRBV5-1
CASSQVRHKYNEQFF	TGCGCCAGCAGCCAAGTGAGACACAAATACAATGAGCAGTTCTTC	.	15	.	TRBJ2-1	TRBV4-1
CSVELGGQGSVAEQFF	TGCAGCGTCGAGTTAGGGGGACAGGGGTCGGTGGCTGAGCAGTTCTTC	TRBD1	16	.	TRBJ2-1	TRBV29-1
CASSLLREGRGEQFF	TGTGCCAGCAGCTTATTACGGGAGGGCCGGGGTGAGCAGTTCTTC	TRBD2	15	.	TRBJ2-1	TRBV11-2
CASSSGTGYQETQYF	TGTGCCAGCAGTAGTGGCACGGGGTACCAAGAGACCCAGTACTTC	.	15	once	TRBJ2-5	TRBV7-8
CASSVGTGGDYGYTF	TGTGCCAGCAGCGTAGGGACAGGGGGCGACTATGGCTACACCTTC	TRBD1	15	.	TRBJ1-2	TRBV9
CASSSRQYGYTF	TGTGCCAGCAGTTCCCGACAGTATGGCTACACCTTC	.	12	.	TRBJ1-2	TRBV5-5
CAAPTGTSGDSYNEQFF	TGTGCCGCCCCTACAGGGACTAGCGGGGATAGCTACAATGAGCAGTTCTTC	TRBD2	17	.	TRBJ2-1	TRBV7-9
CASSPSSGTGEGPQHF	TGTGCCAGCAGCCCCAGCTCGGGGACAGGGGAGGGGCCCCAGCATTTT	TRBD1	16	.	TRBJ1-5	TRBV9
CASSAGQRSTDTQYF	TGTGCCAGCAGCGCGGGACAGCGAAGCACAGATACGCAGTATTTT	.	15	.	TRBJ2-3	TRBV5-6
CASSLQPYYSSYEQYF	TGTGCCAGCAGCTTACAGCCATACTACTCCTCCTACGAGCAGTACTTC	.	16	.	TRBJ2-7	TRBV5-5
CASSLRLLYGYTF	TGTGCCAGCAGTTTACGGCTTCTCTATGGCTACACCTTC	.	13	.	TRBJ1-2	TRBV28
CASRTGQSYNEQFF	TGCGCCAGCCGAACGGGACAGTCCTACAATGAGCAGTTCTTC	TRBD1	14	.	TRBJ2-1	TRBV5-1
CASSEGTSYEQYF	TGTGCCAGCAGTGAGGGGACATCCTACGAGCAGTACTTC	.	13	.	TRBJ2-7	TRBV2
CASSVSERSTQYF	TGTGCCAGCAGTGTGTCGGAGCGTAGTACGCAGTATTTT	.	13	.	TRBJ2-3	TRBV2
CASSVRAGELFF	TGTGCCAGCAGCGTACGAGCCGGGGAGCTGTTTTTT	.	12	.	TRBJ2-2	TRBV9
CASSFRRASNTGELFF	TGCGCCAGCAGCTTTCGCAGGGCCTCGAACACCGGGGAGCTGTTTTTT	.	16	.	TRBJ2-2	TRBV5-1
CASSSPGTGDGEQFF	TGTGCCAGCAGTTCCCCCGGGACAGGGGATGGCGAGCAGTTCTTC	TRBD1	15	.	TRBJ2-1	TRBV27
CASSLDSYGYTF	TGTGCCAGCAGTTTGGACAGCTATGGCTACACCTTC	.	12	.	TRBJ1-2	TRBV28
CASSAELGGGGTGELFF	TGTGCCAGCAGTGCCGAACTAGGGGGAGGAGGCACCGGGGAGCTGTTTTTT	.	17	once	TRBJ2-2	TRBV6-4
CASSSTGIADTQYF	TGTGCCAGCAGTTCTACAGGGATAGCAGATACGCAGTATTTT	.	14	.	TRBJ2-3	TRBV6-5
CASSPVVFEAFF	TGTGCCAGCAGCCCGGTGGTTTTTGAAGCTTTCTTT	.	12	.	TRBJ1-1	TRBV14
CASRRQPNTGELFF	TGTGCCAGCAGGAGACAGCCAAACACCGGGGAGCTGTTTTTT	.	14	.	TRBJ2-2	TRBV27
CASSDPHGGGAWNEQFF	TGTGCCAGCAGTGACCCTCATGGGGGCGGAGCCTGGAATGAGCAGTTCTTC	.	17	.	TRBJ2-1	TRBV6-4
CASSSPGGGAHNEQFF	TGTGCCAGCAGCTCCCCCGGCGGGGGAGCACACAATGAGCAGTTCTTC	TRBD2	16	.	TRBJ2-1	TRBV7-2
CASSLRPSEQFF	TGTGCCAGCAGCTTGAGGCCCTCCGAGCAGTTCTTC	.	12	.	TRBJ2-1	TRBV5-4
CASSPENYGYTF	TGTGCCAGCAGCCCCGAGAACTATGGCTACACCTTC	.	12	.	TRBJ1-2	TRBV7-8
CASNRAGGQETQYF	TGTGCCAGCAATAGAGCGGGGGGCCAAGAGACCCAGTACTTC	TRBD2	14	.	TRBJ2-5	TRBV2
CASSLGQTYEQYF	TGTGCCAGCAGCCTTGGACAAACCTACGAGCAGTACTTC	.	13	.	TRBJ2-7	TRBV27